The rows below give T cell receptor beta chains drawn from one sample of a study of shared clonotypes between healthy human individuals. The table came from immunoSEQ multiplex PCR; TCRdb's copy has only in-frame clones and leaves some out. The table lists some 1,600,000 clones, under 99% of them singletons. Material for sequencing was naive CD4+ T cells sorted from blood. The receptors shown here come from a man aged 25-40 years in good health. Both conserved end residues are part of each CDR3. The D gene is left open where the match is weak. Some rows have no size entry. The others give once, few or many, or a class for an expanded clone.

J	D	V	size	DNA	CDR3
TRBJ2-1	TRBD2	TRBV5-6	-	TGTGCCAGCAGCTTGGAATGGACTAGCGGCGATAACGATTACAATGAGCAGTTCTTC	CASSLEWTSGDNDYNEQFF
TRBJ2-1	-	TRBV27	-	TGTGCCAGCAGGCCCCTCCGACTAGAGGGGCAGAATGAGCAGTTCTTC	CASRPLRLEGQNEQFF
TRBJ2-7	TRBD2	TRBV4-1	-	TGCGCCAGCAGCCACCGCTCGATTGGGACTAGCGGTCAAACCTACGAGCAGTACTTC	CASSHRSIGTSGQTYEQYF
TRBJ2-7	TRBD2	TRBV7-6	-	TGTGCCAGCAGCTTACTAGCGGTATCCTACGAGCAGTACTTC	CASSLLAVSYEQYF
TRBJ2-2	-	TRBV12-5	-	TGTGCTAGTGGTTTGAGCCCGGGAACCGGGGAGCTGTTTTTT	CASGLSPGTGELFF
TRBJ2-7	TRBD1	TRBV19	-	TGTGCCAGTAGTCCCGGGACAGCCTACGAGCAGTACTTC	CASSPGTAYEQYF
TRBJ2-7	TRBD1	TRBV4-3	-	TGCGCCAGCAGCCCTCATGACAGGGGTGACTACGAGCAGTACTTC	CASSPHDRGDYEQYF
TRBJ2-4	TRBD2	TRBV18	once	TGTGCCAGCTCACCCCTGGGACTAGCGGGAGCGGGCATTCAGTACTTC	CASSPLGLAGAGIQYF
TRBJ2-7	TRBD2	TRBV5-6	-	TGTGCCAGCAGCTTGCCCCGACTAGCGGGTTCCTACGAGCAGTACTTC	CASSLPRLAGSYEQYF
TRBJ1-2	-	TRBV25-1	-	TGTGCCAGCAGTGGACATACAGTATATGGCTACACCTTC	CASSGHTVYGYTF
TRBJ1-5	-	TRBV7-2	-	TGTGCCAGCAGCCGCGAGGAAGATCCCAATCAGCCCCAGCATTTT	CASSREEDPNQPQHF
TRBJ2-2	-	TRBV2	-	TGTGCCAGCACCGAAAGGGGGGGGAGCACCGGGGAGCTGTTTTTT	CASTERGGSTGELFF
TRBJ1-2	-	TRBV11-2	-	TGTGCCAGCAGAGCGGCGGGGCGGGGGCGCGTCTATGGCTACACCTTC	CASRAAGRGRVYGYTF
TRBJ2-7	TRBD2	TRBV5-1	-	TGCGCCAGCAGCTTGAGAGCGGGGACGGGCTACGAGCAGTACTTC	CASSLRAGTGYEQYF
TRBJ2-5	-	TRBV6-5	-	TGTGCCAGCAGTTACTCGATCCGGCTCCGAGGCGTGACCCAGTACTTC	CASSYSIRLRGVTQYF
TRBJ2-1	-	TRBV5-4	-	TGTGCCAGCAGCCGCTACCGGGGGTCCTACAATGAGCAGTTCTTC	CASSRYRGSYNEQFF
TRBJ2-5	-	TRBV28	once	TGTGCCAGCAGTTTATTGGGGGTGGTGACCCAGTACTTC	CASSLLGVVTQYF
TRBJ1-1	TRBD1	TRBV27	-	TGTGCCAGCAGTTTATGGGGGACAGGGGGCGTGAACACTGAAGCTTTCTTT	CASSLWGTGGVNTEAFF
TRBJ1-4	-	TRBV5-4	-	TGTGCCAGCAGCTTTTTACCGGAGATCAATGAAAAACTGTTTTTT	CASSFLPEINEKLFF
TRBJ2-7	TRBD2	TRBV6-1	-	TGTGCCAGCAGTTCTAGCGGGTTTACCTACGAGCAGTACTTC	CASSSSGFTYEQYF
TRBJ2-1	TRBD2	TRBV11-2	-	TGTGCCAGCAGCTTAAGCGGGGGAAGCTCCTACAATGAGCAGTTCTTC	CASSLSGGSSYNEQFF
TRBJ2-3	-	TRBV28	-	TGTGCCAGCAGTTCAGGGCTTACGCAGTATTTT	CASSSGLTQYF
TRBJ2-1	-	TRBV21-1	-	TGTGCCAGCAGCAATCCGGCCAGCTCCTACAATGAGCAGTTCTTC	CASSNPASSYNEQFF
TRBJ2-3	-	TRBV20-1	-	TGCAGTGCTAGCGCCACAGATACGCAGTATTTT	CSASATDTQYF
TRBJ1-2	-	TRBV29-1	-	TGCAGCGTTGAAGAAGGGAACGGCTACACCTTC	CSVEEGNGYTF
TRBJ1-3	TRBD1	TRBV7-9	-	TGTGCCAGCAGCGAAGTCGGGACAGACGAAAGAAACACCATATATTTT	CASSEVGTDERNTIYF
TRBJ2-1	TRBD1	TRBV6-4	-	TGTGCCAGCAAAGGGGGCACCTACAATGAGCAGTTCTTC	CASKGGTYNEQFF
TRBJ2-1	-	TRBV27	-	TGTGCCAGCACCCGTCGGGGGACGAGGCCCTACAATGAGCAGTTCTTC	CASTRRGTRPYNEQFF
TRBJ1-5	-	TRBV5-1	-	TGCGCCAGCAGCTTGGGGCTGGGACAAGGCTATAGCAATCAGCCCCAGCATTTT	CASSLGLGQGYSNQPQHF
TRBJ2-1	TRBD2	TRBV5-1	-	TGCGCCAGCAGCCCTCCCGGTCGAGCGGGGGATGAGCAGTTCTTC	CASSPPGRAGDEQFF
TRBJ2-1	TRBD2	TRBV5-4	-	TGTGCCAGCAGCTTGGGGACTAGCGGGAGGAGCTCCTACAATGAGCAGTTCTTC	CASSLGTSGRSSYNEQFF
TRBJ2-1	TRBD2	TRBV25-1	-	TGTGCCAGCAGAGGACTAGCGGGTCACAATGAGCAGTTCTTC	CASRGLAGHNEQFF
TRBJ1-1	-	TRBV4-1	-	TGCGCCAGCAGCCAAGATCCTCCTACCGGGGTGGGAGCTTTCTTT	CASSQDPPTGVGAFF
TRBJ1-5	-	TRBV19	-	TGTGCCACCCTTGGGGGCAATCAGCCCCAGCATTTT	CATLGGNQPQHF
TRBJ2-7	-	TRBV15	-	TGTGCCACCAGCAGAGCTAGCAGCTACGAGCAGTACTTC	CATSRASSYEQYF
TRBJ2-7	TRBD2	TRBV4-1	-	TGCGCCAGCAGCCGCAGCGGGGGGCTTAGCTCCTACGAGCAGTACTTC	CASSRSGGLSSYEQYF
TRBJ2-1	-	TRBV5-1	-	TGCGCCAGCAGCTTAAGGTTCAGCAATGAGCAGTTCTTC	CASSLRFSNEQFF
TRBJ2-1	-	TRBV6-5	-	TGTGCCAGCAGACCCGCCTCACTAGTGAACAATGAGCAGTTCTTC	CASRPASLVNNEQFF
TRBJ2-7	TRBD2	TRBV28	-	TGTGCCAGCACGGGAGGATACGAGCAGTACTTC	CASTGGYEQYF
TRBJ2-7	-	TRBV2	-	TGTGCCAGCAGTCCCCTCGGGCCCAAGGAGTACTTC	CASSPLGPKEYF
TRBJ2-2	TRBD1	TRBV2	-	TGTGCCAGCAGTACTCGACAGGGGACCGGGGAGCTGTTTTTT	CASSTRQGTGELFF
TRBJ1-4	-	TRBV6-5	-	TGTGCCAGCAGTTCGACAGCCACAGGAAGAAATGAAAAACTGTTTTTT	CASSSTATGRNEKLFF
TRBJ2-6	-	TRBV30	-	TGTGCCTGGACCCGAGGGGATCTCGAGGCCAACGTCCTGACTTTC	CAWTRGDLEANVLTF
TRBJ1-4	-	TRBV29-1	-	TGCAGCGTTGTTAAGGCACCTGCAACTAATGAAAAACTGTTTTTT	CSVVKAPATNEKLFF
TRBJ2-7	TRBD2	TRBV10-2	-	TGCGCCAGCACTTGGGGGGCTAGCGGGATTATCTACGAGCAGTACTTC	CASTWGASGIIYEQYF
TRBJ1-1	-	TRBV7-9	-	TGTGCCAGCAGCTTCCAGGGTGGGACTGAAGCTTTCTTT	CASSFQGGTEAFF
TRBJ2-7	TRBD2	TRBV14	-	TGTGCCAGCAGCCAAGAAGAGGGGTCCGGACTAGCCACCCCCGGGCCCTACGAGCAGTACTTC	CASSQEEGSGLATPGPYEQYF
TRBJ2-7	-	TRBV19	-	TGTGCCAGTAGTTATAGCGGACTCTCCTACGAGCAGTACTTC	CASSYSGLSYEQYF